This TCR beta chain was sequenced during a study of tumor and adjacent non-tumor tissue in lung cancer. For this clonotype: The antigen is undetermined. A much larger clone lies a single base off, so this may be a read error.

The template was RNA from unsorted bulk tissue. The study's findings and limits: Patients with more diverse tumor TCRs had worse survival.

A modified ARM-PCR protocol with three rounds of nested PCR amplified TCRbeta. Each CDR3 protein is one row after TCRdb ran MiXCR on the multiplex PCR reads. The table shows under 150,000 distinct CDR3 sequences, with approximately 66% occurring only once. The CDR3 spans 13 residues. Germline CDR1 DFQATT, CDR2 SNEGSKA (reference sequence). The TCR originated in a man in his 60s with small cell lung cancer. The chain links TRBV20-1 to TRBJ2-5; D gene unclear. Sequenced sample: lung tumor tissue. The CDR3 bases are TGCAATGCTAGATTGGACGCTCGGGAGACCCAGTACTTC. The encoded protein is CNARLDARETQYF.